What follows are 3 T cell receptor beta chains derived from one specimen sequenced in a study of cytomegalovirus exposure and HLA in healthy donors. Primers included in the PCR were 60 Vbeta and 13 Jbeta primers. Measured with immunoSEQ multiplex PCR; TCRdb has only the in-frame clones, and not every one. In the table there are fewer than 250,000 clones, about four fifths of which are singletons. The sample comprised PBMCs. The receptors derive from a man in his forties in good health and CMV-seropositive.

The chain joins TRBV18 to TRBJ2-1; tentatively, D is TRBD2 (6 bases). Germline CDR1 and CDR2: KGHSH and LQKENI. V gave up 1 base and J gave up 4 bases, with 14 bases separating them. CDR3 length: 16 amino acids. The CDR3 loop is CASSPLRTTVYNEQFF. The CDR3 DNA follows: TGTGCCAGCTCACCACTTAGGACTACTGTATACAATGAGCAGTTCTTC.

This clone is a singleton in its sample. Other DNA variants within this sample encode the same CDR3. The chain recombines TRBV27 with TRBJ2-1; D is perhaps TRBD2 (5 bases). V was clipped by 5 bases and J by 2 bases, with 13 bases between them. There are 15 residues in the CDR3. Germline CDR1 MNHEY, CDR2 SMNVEV (reference sequence). CDR3 sequence reads: CASSNRLPTYNEQFF. Written as DNA, the CDR3 is TGTGCCAGCAGTAACCGACTACCGACCTACAATGAGCAGTTCTTC.

This chain connects TRBV7-2 to TRBJ2-1, with TRBD2 matching over 10 bases. Germline CDR1 and CDR2: SGHTA and FQGNSA. The junction had 7 bases not matched to a gene; V was cut back by 1 base and J by 7 bases. This CDR3 has 16 amino acids. The CDR3 DNA reads as TGTGCCAGCAGCTTAGTTACTAGCGGGACTGGGAATGAGCAGTTCTTC. The encoded protein is CASSLVTSGTGNEQFF.